This is a list of T cell receptor beta chains from one sample in a study of T cell responses to AZD1222 COVID-19 vaccine. Sequenced by immunoSEQ multiplex PCR; TCRdb stores in-frame clones only, minus some. Altogether 130,000 to 150,000 clones are present, more than 85% being singletons, with the ten largest covering 12%. Sequenced material: peripheral blood, taken after recovery from COVID-19. The source is an adult who had recovered from COVID-19. CDR3s include the opening cysteine and the closing phenylalanine or tryptophan. A D gene is named only where the DNA matches it firmly. Size tells how often a clone was seen (once, few, many) or the class of an expanded clone, and some rows leave it out.

D gene	V gene	J gene	clone size	CDR3 DNA	CDR3 protein
NA	TRBV5-1	TRBJ1-2	NA	TGCGCCAGCAGCTTGGGTCAAGGGTACTATGGCTACACCTTC	CASSLGQGYYGYTF
NA	TRBV19	TRBJ1-4	NA	TGTGCCAGTAGTATCATATTCCGCGGAGGGGGTAAGGCTAATGAAAAACTGTTTTTT	CASSIIFRGGGKANEKLFF
TRBD1	TRBV6-5	TRBJ2-7	NA	TGTGCCAGCAGAAAACGGACAGGGCTCTCCTACGAGCAGTACTTC	CASRKRTGLSYEQYF
NA	TRBV28	TRBJ1-1	NA	TGTGCCAGCAGAATCCCGAACACTGAAGCTTTCTTT	CASRIPNTEAFF
TRBD1	TRBV4-1	TRBJ1-2	NA	TGCGCCAGCAGCCAAGATGGGGCAGGGGGCAACTATGGCTACACCTTC	CASSQDGAGGNYGYTF
NA	TRBV24-1	TRBJ2-1	NA	TGTGCCACCAGTGATACGGATGATAGCTCCTACAATGAGCAGTTCTTC	CATSDTDDSSYNEQFF
NA	TRBV9	TRBJ2-5	NA	TGTGCCAGCAGCGTAGAGCGAGGTGGAGAGACCCAGTACTTC	CASSVERGGETQYF
NA	TRBV18	TRBJ2-1	NA	TGTGCCAGCTCACCTATGACAGGATGGAACAATGAGCAGTTCTTC	CASSPMTGWNNEQFF
TRBD1	TRBV28	TRBJ2-6	NA	TGTGCCAGCCGCCGGGACAGGGGGCAGAGAGGGGCCAACGTCCTGACTTTC	CASRRDRGQRGANVLTF
TRBD2	TRBV11-3	TRBJ2-5	NA	TGTGCCAGCAGCTTGGGAGGGAATGAAGAGACCCAGTACTTC	CASSLGGNEETQYF
NA	TRBV30	TRBJ2-1	NA	TGTGCCTGGAGTGTACAAGGGGAAGGTAGAAATGAGCAGTTCTTC	CAWSVQGEGRNEQFF
NA	TRBV28	TRBJ2-7	once	TGTGCCAGTGTTTCGAGGGCCACGTACGAGCAGTACTTC	CASVSRATYEQYF
NA	TRBV18	TRBJ1-4	NA	TGTGCCAGCTCACCTGACAGGAATGAAAAACTGTTTTTT	CASSPDRNEKLFF
NA	TRBV7-2	TRBJ1-1	NA	TGTGCCAGCAGTCCAACGTCTGAAGCTTTCTTT	CASSPTSEAFF
NA	TRBV5-1	TRBJ2-2	NA	TGCGCCAGCAGCTTGAGGGTCGGGGTGGACACCGGGGAGCTGTTTTTT	CASSLRVGVDTGELFF
TRBD2	TRBV18	TRBJ2-1	NA	TGTGCCAGCCGGACTAGCGGCCCCTACAATGAGCAGTTCTTC	CASRTSGPYNEQFF
NA	TRBV7-9	TRBJ1-1	NA	TGTGCCAGCAGCTTAGAGGAGGGTCTTGGGGCTTTCTTT	CASSLEEGLGAFF
TRBD2	TRBV24-1	TRBJ2-3	NA	TGTGCCACCAGTGATTTGGCTAGCGGGAGTCGTTCGGATACGCAGTATTTT	CATSDLASGSRSDTQYF
NA	TRBV29-1	TRBJ1-1	few	TGCAGCGTTGATCTCGGGGGCACTGAAGCTTTCTTT	CSVDLGGTEAFF
NA	TRBV30	TRBJ1-1	NA	TGTGCCTGGAGTAAGGGGAACACTGAAGCTTTCTTT	CAWSKGNTEAFF
NA	TRBV4-1	TRBJ1-2	NA	TGCGCCAGCAGCCAAGTTGGACTCCCTGGGGGCTACACCTTC	CASSQVGLPGGYTF
TRBD2	TRBV3-1/TRBV3-2	TRBJ2-1	NA	TGTGCCAGCAGCCCGCTACTAGCGGGGAGCCTGTTCTTC	CASSPLLAGSLFF
TRBD2	TRBV27	TRBJ2-1	NA	TGTGCCAGCAGTTTTCGGCTAGCGGGAGACTGGAGGGGCAATGAGCAGTTCTTC	CASSFRLAGDWRGNEQFF
NA	TRBV6-5	TRBJ1-3	once	TGTGCCAGCAGCCGTTCTGGAAACACCATATATTTT	CASSRSGNTIYF
TRBD2	TRBV27	TRBJ2-3	NA	TGTGCCAGCAGTTTATTGGCGGGGGGACGGGCAGATACGCAGTATTTT	CASSLLAGGRADTQYF
TRBD1	TRBV19	TRBJ1-1	few	TGTGCCAGTAGTACCTCGACAGGGACTGAAGCTTTCTTT	CASSTSTGTEAFF
NA	TRBV20-1	TRBJ2-5	NA	TGCAGTGCTAGAGAACAAGAGACCCAGTACTTC	CSAREQETQYF
NA	TRBV19	TRBJ1-2	NA	TGTGCCAGCAATGGAGACCTACTCTCTTCTAACTATGGCTACACCTTC	CASNGDLLSSNYGYTF
NA	TRBV6-5	TRBJ1-1	once	TGTGCCAGCACCGCGGGACCAGTGGCTTTCTTT	CASTAGPVAFF
NA	TRBV19	TRBJ1-5	NA	TGTGCCAGTAGTCCACAGGTAGGCAATCAGCCCCAGCATTTT	CASSPQVGNQPQHF